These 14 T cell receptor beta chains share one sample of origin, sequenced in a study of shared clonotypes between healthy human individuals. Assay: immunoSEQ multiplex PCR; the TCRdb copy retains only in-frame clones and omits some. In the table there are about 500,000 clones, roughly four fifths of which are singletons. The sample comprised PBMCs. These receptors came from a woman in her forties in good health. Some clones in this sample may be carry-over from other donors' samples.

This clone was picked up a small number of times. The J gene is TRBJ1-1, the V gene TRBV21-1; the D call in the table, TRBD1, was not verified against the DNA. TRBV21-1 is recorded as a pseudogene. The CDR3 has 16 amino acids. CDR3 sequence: CASSKGDRGRNTEAFF. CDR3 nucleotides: TGTGCCAGCAGCAAAGGGGACAGGGGGCGCAACACTGAAGCTTTCTTT.

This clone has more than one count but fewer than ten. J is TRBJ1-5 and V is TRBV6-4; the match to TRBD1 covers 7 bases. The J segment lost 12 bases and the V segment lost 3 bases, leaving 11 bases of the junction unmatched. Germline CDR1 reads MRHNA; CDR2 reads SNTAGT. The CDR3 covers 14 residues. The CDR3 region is CASSEGQGVGVQHF. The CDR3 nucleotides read TGTGCCAGCAGTGAGGGGCAGGGGGTAGGTGTCCAGCATTTT.

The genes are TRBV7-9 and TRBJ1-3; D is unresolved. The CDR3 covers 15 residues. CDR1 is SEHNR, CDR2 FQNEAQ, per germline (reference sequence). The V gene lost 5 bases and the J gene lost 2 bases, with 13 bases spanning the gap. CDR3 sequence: CASSPGGWAGNTIYF. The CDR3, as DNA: TGTGCCAGCAGCCCCGGTGGATGGGCTGGAAACACCATATATTTT. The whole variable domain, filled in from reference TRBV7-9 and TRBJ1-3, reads DTGVSQNPRHKITKRGQNVTFRCDPISEHNRLYWYRQTLGQGPEFLTYFQNEAQLEKSRLLSDRFSAERPKGSFSTLEIQRTEQGDSAMYLCASSPGGWAGNTIYFGEGSWLTVV.

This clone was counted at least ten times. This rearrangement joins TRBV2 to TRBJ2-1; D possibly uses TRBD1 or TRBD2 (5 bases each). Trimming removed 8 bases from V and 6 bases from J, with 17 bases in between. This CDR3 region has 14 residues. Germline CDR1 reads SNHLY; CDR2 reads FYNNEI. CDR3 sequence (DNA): TGTGCCAGCTGTGGGACCGAGAGCTTCAATGAGCAGTTCTTC. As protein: CASCGTESFNEQFF.

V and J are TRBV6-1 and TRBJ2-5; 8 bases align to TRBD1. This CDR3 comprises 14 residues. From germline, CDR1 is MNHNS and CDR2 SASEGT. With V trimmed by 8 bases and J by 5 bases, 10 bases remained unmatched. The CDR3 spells CASVRRQGSETQYF. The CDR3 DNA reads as TGTGCCAGCGTACGTCGACAGGGGTCGGAGACCCAGTACTTC.

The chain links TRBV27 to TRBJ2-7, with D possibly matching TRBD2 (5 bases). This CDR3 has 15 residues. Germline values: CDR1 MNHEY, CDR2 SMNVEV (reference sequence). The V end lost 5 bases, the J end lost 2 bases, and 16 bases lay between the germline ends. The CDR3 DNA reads TGTGCCAGCAGTCAACGGCCCGGGGAAGCCTACGAGCAGTACTTC. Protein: CASSQRPGEAYEQYF.

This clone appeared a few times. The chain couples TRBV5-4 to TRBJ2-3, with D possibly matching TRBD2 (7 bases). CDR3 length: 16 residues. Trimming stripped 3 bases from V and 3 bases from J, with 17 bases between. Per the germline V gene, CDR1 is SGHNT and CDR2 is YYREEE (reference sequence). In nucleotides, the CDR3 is TGTGCCAGCAGCTCAAAGGGGGGGAAACTTACAGATACGCAGTATTTT. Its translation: CASSSKGGKLTDTQYF.

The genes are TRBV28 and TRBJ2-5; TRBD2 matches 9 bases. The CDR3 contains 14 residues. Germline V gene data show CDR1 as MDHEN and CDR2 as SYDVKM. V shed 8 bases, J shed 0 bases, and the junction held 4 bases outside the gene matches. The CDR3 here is CASGTSMYQETQYF. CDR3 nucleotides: TGTGCCAGCGGGACTAGCATGTACCAAGAGACCCAGTACTTC.

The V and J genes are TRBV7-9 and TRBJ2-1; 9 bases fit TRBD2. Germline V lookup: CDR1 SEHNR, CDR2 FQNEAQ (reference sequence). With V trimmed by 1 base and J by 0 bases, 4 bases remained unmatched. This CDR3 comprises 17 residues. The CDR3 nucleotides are TGTGCCAGCAGCTTAGGTAGCGGGAGAGGCTCCTACAATGAGCAGTTCTTC. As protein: CASSLGSGRGSYNEQFF.

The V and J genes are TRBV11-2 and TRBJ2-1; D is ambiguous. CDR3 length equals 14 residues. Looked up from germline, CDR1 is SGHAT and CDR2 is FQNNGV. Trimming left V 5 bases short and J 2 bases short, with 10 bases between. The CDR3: CASSLGQAYNEQFF. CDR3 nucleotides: TGTGCCAGCAGCCTAGGGCAGGCCTACAATGAGCAGTTCTTC.

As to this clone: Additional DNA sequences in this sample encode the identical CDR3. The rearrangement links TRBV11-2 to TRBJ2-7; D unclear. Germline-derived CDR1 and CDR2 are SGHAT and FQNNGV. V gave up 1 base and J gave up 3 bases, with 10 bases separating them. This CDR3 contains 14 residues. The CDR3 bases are TGTGCCAGCAGCTTAGGGGTCGGCCTCTACGAGCAGTACTTC. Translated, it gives CASSLGVGLYEQYF. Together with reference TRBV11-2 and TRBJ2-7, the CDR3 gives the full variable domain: EAGVAQSPRYKIIEKRQSVAFWCNPISGHATLYWYQQILGQGPKLLIQFQNNGVVDDSQLPKDRFSAERLKGVDSTLKIQPAKLEDSAVYLCASSLGVGLYEQYFGPGTRLTVT.

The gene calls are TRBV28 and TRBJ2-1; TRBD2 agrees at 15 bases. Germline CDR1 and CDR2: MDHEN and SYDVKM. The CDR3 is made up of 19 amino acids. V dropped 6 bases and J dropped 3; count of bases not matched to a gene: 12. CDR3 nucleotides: TGTGCCAGCAGCTTGAGCCTTAGGACTAGCGGGAGGGTCTACAATGAGCAGTTCTTC. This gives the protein CASSLSLRTSGRVYNEQFF.

The CDR3 region is CASSYGQGGTGELFF. As DNA, the CDR3 is TGTGCCAGCAGTTATGGACAGGGGGGGACCGGGGAGCTGTTTTTT. The V call is TRBV27, the J call TRBJ2-2, with 10 bases that match TRBD1. The CDR3 spans 15 residues. The ends lost 4 bases at V and 5 bases at J; junction bases unmatched: 4. Germline V CDR1 and CDR2: MNHEY, SMNVEV (reference sequence).

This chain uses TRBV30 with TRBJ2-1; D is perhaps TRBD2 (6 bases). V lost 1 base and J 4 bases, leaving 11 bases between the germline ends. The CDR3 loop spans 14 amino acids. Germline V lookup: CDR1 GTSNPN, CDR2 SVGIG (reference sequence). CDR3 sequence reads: CAWSAGTSYNEQFF. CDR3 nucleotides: TGTGCCTGGAGTGCCGGGACTTCGTACAATGAGCAGTTCTTC.